These T cell receptor beta chains were read from a single sample in a study of blood T cell repertoires in COVID-19. Some clones are missing from TCRdb's copy, which holds only in-frame ones; the method was immunoSEQ multiplex PCR. The table records roughly 350,000 clones, roughly 90% of them present only once. Sequencing input: PBMCs or T cells enriched from blood (not recorded which). The receptors come from a woman in her 30s who had recovered from COVID-19. Each CDR3 is given with its conserved first and last residue. D genes are given only for firm matches. Clone size is not always given. Where it is, it says once, few, many or a class for expanded clones.

D,V,J,size,CDR3,DNA
TRBD1,TRBV28,TRBJ1-1,once,CASSPADRMNTEAFF,TGTGCCAGCAGTCCCGCGGACAGGATGAACACTGAAGCTTTCTTT
TRBD2,TRBV30,TRBJ2-3,-,CAWSRGGESTDTQYF,TGTGCCTGGAGTAGGGGAGGGGAGAGCACAGATACGCAGTATTTT
TRBD1,TRBV28,TRBJ1-5,once,CASSSADRERKPQHF,TGTGCCAGCAGTTCTGCGGACAGGGAGAGGAAGCCCCAGCATTTT
TRBD1,TRBV9,TRBJ2-7,-,CASSVTGTGMYEQYF,TGTGCCAGCAGCGTAACCGGGACAGGGATGTACGAGCAGTACTTC
-,TRBV5-4,TRBJ2-6,once,CASSREGSGANVLTF,TGTGCCAGCAGCCGTGAGGGCTCTGGGGCCAACGTCCTGACTTTC
-,TRBV3-1/TRBV3-2,TRBJ1-2,-,CASSQDLGPSGGYTF,TGTGCCAGCAGCCAAGATCTTGGCCCCAGCGGTGGCTACACCTTC
-,TRBV7-3,TRBJ2-2,-,CASSLMGSRTGELFF,TGTGCCAGCAGCTTAATGGGCAGTCGCACCGGGGAGCTGTTTTTT
-,TRBV7-9,TRBJ1-2,once,CASSFSLAGKGLYYGYTF,TGTGCCAGCAGCTTTTCACTAGCAGGGAAAGGGCTATACTATGGCTACACCTTC
TRBD2,TRBV24-1,TRBJ2-2,-,CATSDLGEGTGELFF,TGTGCCACCAGTGATTTAGGGGAGGGCACCGGGGAGCTGTTTTTT
-,TRBV9,TRBJ2-5,-,CASSVATLGGGETQYF,TGTGCCAGCAGCGTAGCTACCCTGGGGGGTGGAGAGACCCAGTACTTC
-,TRBV4-1,TRBJ2-7,-,CASSQRKVGAASYEQYF,TGCGCCAGCAGCCAAAGGAAGGTTGGGGCAGCCTCCTACGAGCAGTACTTC
TRBD1,TRBV9,TRBJ2-3,once,CASSWTGPETDTQYF,TGTGCCAGCAGTTGGACAGGCCCGGAGACAGATACGCAGTATTTT
TRBD1,TRBV7-9,TRBJ1-2,few,CASSQGTVGWETGYTF,TGTGCCAGCAGCCAAGGGACAGTAGGCTGGGAAACCGGCTACACCTTC
TRBD2,TRBV14,TRBJ2-1,-,CATQMSSGGAGEQFF,TGTGCCACCCAAATGTCTAGCGGGGGCGCCGGCGAGCAGTTCTTC
TRBD1,TRBV5-7,TRBJ1-5,-,CASSRGTDSNQPQHF,TGTGCCAGCAGCAGGGGGACAGATAGCAATCAGCCCCAGCATTTT
-,TRBV4-1,TRBJ1-4,-,CASSPRTENEKLFF,TGCGCCAGCAGCCCCCGGACAGAAAATGAAAAACTGTTTTTT
-,TRBV9,TRBJ1-6,-,CASSVGTPGRSPLHF,TGTGCCAGCAGCGTAGGGACACCCGGGAGATCACCCCTCCACTTT
-,TRBV28,TRBJ2-4,-,CASSSRGRLQAKNIQYF,TGTGCCAGCAGTTCCAGGGGACGGCTCCAAGCCAAAAACATTCAGTACTTC
-,TRBV6-6,TRBJ2-2,-,CASSTSGELFF,TGTGCCAGCAGCACGAGCGGGGAGCTGTTTTTT
-,TRBV5-1,TRBJ1-4,-,CASSLTQGTEKLFF,TGCGCCAGCAGCTTAACGCAGGGAACTGAAAAACTGTTTTTT
TRBD2,TRBV10-3,TRBJ2-3,-,CAIRRLAGVADTQYF,TGTGCCATCAGGCGGCTAGCGGGAGTCGCAGATACGCAGTATTTT
-,TRBV28,TRBJ2-7,-,CASGQGNEQYF,TGTGCCAGCGGCCAGGGGAACGAGCAGTACTTC
-,TRBV12-3/TRBV12-4,TRBJ1-1,once,CASRPTGMSEAFF,TGTGCCAGCAGACCTACAGGGATGTCTGAAGCTTTCTTT
-,TRBV4-3,TRBJ2-1,-,CASSTHFFLEEQFF,TGCGCCAGCAGCACCCACTTCTTCCTCGAGGAGCAGTTCTTC
-,TRBV5-1,TRBJ2-2,-,CASSLGVLNTGELFF,TGCGCCAGCAGCTTGGGAGTCCTTAACACCGGGGAGCTGTTTTTT